These T cell receptor beta chains were read from a single sample in a study of T-cell memory formation after mild COVID-19. TCRdb itself ran the 5' RACE reads through MiXCR, one entry per CDR3 protein. The table includes roughly 450,000 distinct CDR3 sequences, roughly 18% detected once. Sequencing was performed on PBMCs or a T cell subset sorted from them (not recorded which). The receptors stem from an adult woman who had mild COVID-19 (a few samples of this study predate the infection). Cell type and time point are not known. CDR3s include the opening cysteine and the closing phenylalanine or tryptophan. A D gene is named only where the DNA matches it firmly. The size entry is marked missing in some rows and otherwise reads once, few, many or a size class.

j_call v_call clone_size d_call cdr3_aa cdr3_nt
TRBJ1-1 TRBV20-1 few TRBD1 CSATPPGGMRTEAFF TGCAGTGCTACCCCTCCAGGGGGCATGAGGACTGAAGCTTTCTTT
TRBJ1-1 TRBV7-9 few . CASSPGRSMNTEAFF TGTGCCAGCAGCCCCGGGCGGAGCATGAACACTGAAGCTTTCTTT
TRBJ1-2 TRBV6-5 . TRBD1 CASTDRVGGYTF TGTGCCAGCACCGACAGGGTTGGGGGCTACACCTTC
TRBJ2-7 TRBV10-3 . TRBD2 CAISERGSAGGSYEQYF TGTGCCATCAGTGAGAGGGGCTCAGCGGGGGGCTCCTACGAGCAGTACTTC
TRBJ1-5 TRBV15 few . CATSRDRNLNQPQHF TGTGCCACCAGCAGAGATAGGAATCTCAATCAGCCCCAGCATTTT
TRBJ1-1 TRBV15 few . CATSRQGNPTEAFF TGTGCCACCAGCAGACAGGGAAACCCTACTGAAGCTTTCTTT
TRBJ1-1 TRBV7-8 . TRBD1 CASSPDRQRNTEAFF TGTGCCAGCAGCCCGGACAGGCAGAGGAACACTGAAGCTTTCTTT
TRBJ2-7 TRBV9 few . CASSDADATIYEQYF TGTGCCAGCAGCGACGCGGACGCCACCATCTACGAGCAGTACTTC
TRBJ2-3 TRBV20-1 few TRBD2 CSATLGLAGDHTDTQYF TGCAGTGCTACCCTTGGACTAGCGGGAGACCACACAGATACGCAGTATTTT
TRBJ2-7 TRBV14 . . CASSRGPFYEQYF TGTGCCAGCAGCCGGGGGCCCTTTTACGAGCAGTACTTC
TRBJ2-3 TRBV9 . TRBD1 CASSIGQVYTDTQYF TGTGCCAGCAGCATCGGACAGGTGTACACAGATACGCAGTATTTT
TRBJ2-1 TRBV29-1 . . CSVAESIYNEQFF TGCAGCGTTGCAGAATCGATCTACAATGAGCAGTTCTTC
TRBJ2-3 TRBV24-1 . . CATSHPTLSTDTQYF TGTGCCACCAGTCATCCGACACTGAGCACAGATACGCAGTATTTT
TRBJ2-1 TRBV7-9 . . CASTHGGGLDEQFF TGTGCCAGCACCCATGGTGGGGGGTTGGATGAGCAGTTCTTC
TRBJ2-1 TRBV11-3 . TRBD2 CASSGGLAGGGEQFF TGTGCCAGCAGCGGGGGATTAGCGGGAGGAGGTGAGCAGTTCTTC
TRBJ1-2 TRBV7-3 . TRBD1 CASSFSGQGIYGYTF TGTGCCAGCAGCTTCTCGGGACAGGGTATCTATGGCTACACCTTC
TRBJ1-4 TRBV6-5 . . CASRPHITGWEKLFF TGTGCCAGCAGACCCCATATTACAGGGTGGGAAAAACTGTTTTTT
TRBJ1-1 TRBV21-1 . . CASTPGATEAFF TGTGCCAGCACCCCAGGGGCCACTGAAGCTTTCTTT
TRBJ2-3 TRBV5-5 many TRBD2 CASRLGPSGSTDTQYF TGTGCCAGCAGATTGGGGCCTAGCGGGAGCACAGATACGCAGTATTTT
TRBJ1-1 TRBV28 . . CASSNSGLRNTEAFF TGTGCCAGCAGTAACTCGGGACTCCGGAACACTGAAGCTTTCTTT
TRBJ2-7 TRBV2 once . CASRTGLDPYEQYF TGTGCCAGCAGAACGGGACTCGACCCCTACGAGCAGTACTTC
TRBJ2-3 TRBV24-1 . TRBD1 CATSGADDRGREVNTQYF TGTGCCACCAGTGGGGCAGATGACAGGGGGCGCGAAGTAAATACGCAGTATTTT
TRBJ2-7 TRBV11-2 . TRBD1 CASSLVGTGIHEQYF TGTGCCAGCAGCTTAGTAGGGACAGGGATTCACGAGCAGTACTTC
TRBJ2-7 TRBV7-2 few TRBD2 CASSLAPSGSSYEQYF TGTGCCAGCAGCTTAGCCCCTAGCGGGAGCTCCTACGAGCAGTACTTC
TRBJ1-2 TRBV30 . . CAWSVLGPYTF TGTGCCTGGAGTGTACTGGGGCCCTACACCTTC
TRBJ2-5 TRBV12-3/TRBV12-4 . . CASSFGLGAAETQYF TGTGCCAGCAGTTTTGGATTAGGAGCCGCGGAGACCCAGTACTTC
TRBJ2-1 TRBV20-1 few TRBD2 CSVPRRGSSYNEQFF TGCAGTGTCCCGCGGCGGGGGAGCTCCTACAATGAGCAGTTCTTC
TRBJ1-1 TRBV7-9 . . CASSPPGGGFMNTEAFF TGTGCCAGCAGCCCCCCGGGGGGGGGCTTCATGAACACTGAAGCTTTCTTT
TRBJ2-2 TRBV7-3 . . CASSLSRANGELFF TGTGCCAGCAGCTTGTCCAGGGCGAACGGGGAGCTGTTTTTT
TRBJ2-2 TRBV5-6 . TRBD2 CASSIWTSGGINTGELFF TGTGCCAGCAGCATATGGACTAGCGGGGGGATCAACACCGGGGAGCTGTTTTTT
TRBJ1-1 TRBV5-1 . TRBD1 CASSWTGSTEAFF TGCGCCAGCAGCTGGACAGGGAGCACTGAAGCTTTCTTT
TRBJ1-2 TRBV11-3 . TRBD1 CASTPGTGSRGYTF TGTGCCAGCACCCCCGGGACAGGAAGTCGCGGCTACACCTTC
TRBJ2-1 TRBV5-6 . . CASSLVGPASGNEQFF TGTGCCAGCAGCCTGGTGGGACCTGCGTCGGGCAATGAGCAGTTCTTC
TRBJ2-7 TRBV3-1 . TRBD2 CAGSPTGLAAYEQYF TGTGCCGGCAGCCCAACCGGACTAGCGGCTTACGAGCAGTACTTC
TRBJ2-5 TRBV24-1 few . CATSDDRTQETQYF TGTGCCACCAGTGACGACAGGACTCAAGAGACCCAGTACTTC
TRBJ2-1 TRBV29-1 few . CSVEAPTYNEQFF TGCAGCGTTGAGGCACCTACCTACAATGAGCAGTTCTTC
TRBJ1-1 TRBV30 few . CAWSVRGTWYTEAFF TGTGCCTGGAGTGTACGGGGAACGTGGTACACTGAAGCTTTCTTT
TRBJ1-5 TRBV6-2/TRBV6-3 . . CASSYSMGAGLTNQPQHF TGTGCCAGCAGTTACTCGATGGGGGCAGGACTCACCAATCAGCCCCAGCATTTT
TRBJ2-6 TRBV12-3/TRBV12-4 . . CASSLWGPGANVLTF TGTGCCAGCAGTTTATGGGGGCCCGGGGCCAACGTCCTGACTTTC
TRBJ2-7 TRBV7-2 . . CASSTTGIYEQYF TGTGCCAGCAGCACCACAGGGATCTACGAGCAGTACTTC
TRBJ2-1 TRBV24-1 . . CATSGTYWNEQFF TGTGCCACCAGTGGTACCTACTGGAATGAGCAGTTCTTC
TRBJ1-2 TRBV4-1 few TRBD1 CASSRIQGDHGYTF TGCGCCAGCAGCCGTATACAGGGGGATCATGGCTACACCTTC
TRBJ2-3 TRBV5-1 few TRBD2 CASSSRLAGWITDTQYF TGCGCCAGCAGCTCGCGACTAGCGGGATGGATCACAGATACGCAGTATTTT
TRBJ1-6 TRBV4-1 few . CASSHAGDSPLHF TGCGCCAGCAGTCACGCCGGGGATTCACCCCTCCACTTT
TRBJ2-1 TRBV11-2 many . CASSRRGGAGVSSYNEQFF TGTGCCAGCAGCCGCAGGGGGGGAGCGGGAGTAAGTTCCTACAATGAGCAGTTCTTC
TRBJ1-1 TRBV6-4 . . CASSDSPTAPNTEAFF TGTGCCAGCAGTGACTCACCGACAGCACCGAACACTGAAGCTTTCTTT
TRBJ2-3 TRBV15 few . CATSTNPGAQYF TGTGCCACCAGCACCAATCCCGGTGCGCAGTATTTT
TRBJ2-3 TRBV12-3/TRBV12-4 . . CASSPSSTPSTQYF TGTGCCAGCAGTCCATCATCGACACCTAGTACGCAGTATTTT
TRBJ2-7 TRBV30 few . CAWSPVTPGGLYEQYF TGTGCCTGGAGTCCCGTAACCCCAGGGGGACTCTACGAGCAGTACTTC
TRBJ2-1 TRBV5-1 few TRBD1 CASSLTTGAHEQFF TGCGCCAGCAGCTTGACGACAGGGGCGCATGAGCAGTTCTTC
TRBJ2-7 TRBV20-1 few . CSARSLAESSYEQYF TGCAGTGCTAGATCTTTAGCGGAGAGCTCCTACGAGCAGTACTTC
TRBJ1-2 TRBV12-3/TRBV12-4 few . CASSLRSGIYGYTF TGTGCCAGCAGTTTGAGGTCCGGGATTTATGGCTACACCTTC
TRBJ2-3 TRBV7-8 many TRBD2 CASSLVLAGATDTQYF TGTGCCAGCAGCTTAGTTCTAGCGGGGGCCACAGATACGCAGTATTTT
TRBJ2-3 TRBV7-9 . TRBD2 CASSLAGRGAFADTQYF TGTGCCAGCAGCCTAGCGGGGAGAGGGGCGTTCGCAGATACGCAGTATTTT
TRBJ1-5 TRBV20-1 few . CSARDSNQPQHF TGCAGTGCTAGGGATAGCAATCAGCCCCAGCATTTT
TRBJ2-7 TRBV6-5 many TRBD2 CASSYGAGVAEQYF TGTGCCAGCAGTTACGGAGCGGGAGTCGCCGAGCAGTACTTC
TRBJ2-2 TRBV7-9 few . CASSFSNSYTGELFF TGTGCCAGCAGCTTCTCAAACAGCTACACCGGGGAGCTGTTTTTT
TRBJ1-6 TRBV25-1 few TRBD1 CASSDFRQGNSPLHF TGTGCCAGCAGTGATTTCCGACAGGGAAATTCACCCCTCCACTTT
TRBJ2-7 TRBV18 . . CASSPTPQGYEQYF TGTGCCAGCTCACCAACCCCACAGGGCTACGAGCAGTACTTC
TRBJ2-7 TRBV5-1 few . CASSLLGVSSEEQYF TGCGCCAGCAGCTTGTTAGGGGTCTCGTCTGAAGAGCAGTACTTC